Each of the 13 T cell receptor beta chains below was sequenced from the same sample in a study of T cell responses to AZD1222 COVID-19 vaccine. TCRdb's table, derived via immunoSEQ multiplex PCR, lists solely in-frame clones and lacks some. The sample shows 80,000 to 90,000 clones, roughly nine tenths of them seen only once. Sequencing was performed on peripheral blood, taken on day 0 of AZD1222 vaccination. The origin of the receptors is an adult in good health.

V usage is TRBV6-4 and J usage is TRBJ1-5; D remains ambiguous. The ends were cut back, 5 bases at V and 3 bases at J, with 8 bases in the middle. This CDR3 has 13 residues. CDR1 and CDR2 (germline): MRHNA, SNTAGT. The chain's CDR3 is CASSQEANQPQHF. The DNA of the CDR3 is TGTGCCAGCAGTCAAGAGGCCAATCAGCCCCAGCATTTT.

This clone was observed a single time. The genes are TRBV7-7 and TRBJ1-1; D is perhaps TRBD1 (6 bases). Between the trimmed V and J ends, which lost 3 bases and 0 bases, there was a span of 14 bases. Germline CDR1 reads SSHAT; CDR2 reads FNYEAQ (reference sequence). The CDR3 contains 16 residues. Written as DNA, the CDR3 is TGTGCCAGCAGCTTCGCTCCGGGACAACTGAACACTGAAGCTTTCTTT. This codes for CASSFAPGQLNTEAFF. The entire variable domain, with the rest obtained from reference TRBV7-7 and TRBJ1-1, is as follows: GAGVSQSPRYKVTKRGQDVTLRCDPISSHATLYWYQQALGQGPEFLTYFNYEAQPDKSGLPSDRFSAERPEGSISTLTIQRTEQRDSAMYRCASSFAPGQLNTEAFFGQGTRLTVV.

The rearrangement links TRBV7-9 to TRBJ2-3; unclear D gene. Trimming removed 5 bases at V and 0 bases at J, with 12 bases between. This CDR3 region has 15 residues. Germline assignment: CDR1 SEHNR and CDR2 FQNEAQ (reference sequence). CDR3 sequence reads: CASSPELTSTDTQYF. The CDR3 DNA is TGTGCCAGCAGCCCTGAGTTGACTAGCACAGATACGCAGTATTTT. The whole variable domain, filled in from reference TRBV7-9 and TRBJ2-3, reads DTGVSQNPRHKITKRGQNVTFRCDPISEHNRLYWYRQTLGQGPEFLTYFQNEAQLEKSRLLSDRFSAERPKGSFSTLEIQRTEQGDSAMYLCASSPELTSTDTQYFGPGTRLTVL.

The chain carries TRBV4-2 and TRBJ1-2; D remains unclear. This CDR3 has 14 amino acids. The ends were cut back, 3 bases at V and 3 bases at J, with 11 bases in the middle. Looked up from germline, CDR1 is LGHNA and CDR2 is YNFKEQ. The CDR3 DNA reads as TGTGCCAGCAGCCACTTCAGGACGGACTATGGCTACACCTTC. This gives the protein CASSHFRTDYGYTF.

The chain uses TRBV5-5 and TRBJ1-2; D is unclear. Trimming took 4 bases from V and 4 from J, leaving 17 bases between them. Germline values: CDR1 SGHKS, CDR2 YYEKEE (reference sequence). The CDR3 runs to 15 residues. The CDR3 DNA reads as TGTGCCAGCAGCCGCTCGGCCGACACCCTCTATGGCTACACCTTC. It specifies CASSRSADTLYGYTF. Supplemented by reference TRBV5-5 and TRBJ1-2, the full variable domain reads DAGVTQSPTHLIKTRGQQVTLRCSPISGHKSVSWYQQVLGQGPQFIFQYYEKEERGRGNFPDRFSARQFPNYSSELNVNALLLGDSALYLCASSRSADTLYGYTFGSGTRLTVV.

CDR3 amino acids: CASSLSGPSTGNTIYF. The CDR3 DNA reads TGTGCCAGCAGTTTATCAGGTCCCTCCACTGGAAACACCATATATTTT. The V gene is TRBV7-2, the J gene TRBJ1-3; no clear D. V lost 6 bases to trimming and J lost 2 bases, with 17 bases between them. Per the germline V gene, CDR1 is SGHTA and CDR2 is FQGNSA. This CDR3 is 16 amino acids long.

CDR3 in DNA: TGTGCCAGCTCAAGGGGGAGCTTCTCCGAGCAGTACTTC. The encoded protein is CASSRGSFSEQYF. The chain has TRBV7-9 and TRBJ2-7; D is possibly TRBD1 (6 bases). Germline V gene sequence: CDR1 SEHNR, CDR2 FQNEAQ (reference sequence). The CDR3 extends over 13 amino acids. Trimming left V 8 bases short and J 6 bases short, with 17 bases between.

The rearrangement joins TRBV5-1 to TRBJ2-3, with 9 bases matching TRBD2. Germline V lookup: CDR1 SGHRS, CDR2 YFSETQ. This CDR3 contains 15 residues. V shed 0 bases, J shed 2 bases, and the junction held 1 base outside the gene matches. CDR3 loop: CASSLGTSVTDTQYF. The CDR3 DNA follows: TGCGCCAGCAGCTTGGGGACTAGCGTCACAGATACGCAGTATTTT.

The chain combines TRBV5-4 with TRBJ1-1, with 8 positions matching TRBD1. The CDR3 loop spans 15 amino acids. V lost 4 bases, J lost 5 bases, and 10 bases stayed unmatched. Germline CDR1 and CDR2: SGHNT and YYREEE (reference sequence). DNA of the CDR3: TGTGCCAGCAGCCTCGGACAGGGATGGAGGACTGAAGCTTTCTTT. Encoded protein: CASSLGQGWRTEAFF. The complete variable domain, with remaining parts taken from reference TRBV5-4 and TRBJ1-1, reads ETGVTQSPTHLIKTRGQQVTLRCSSQSGHNTVSWYQQALGQGPQFIFQYYREEENGRGNFPPRFSGLQFPNYSSELNVNALELDDSALYLCASSLGQGWRTEAFFGQGTRLTVV.

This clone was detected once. CDR3 in amino acids: CASSEATGWTGELFF. The DNA of the CDR3 is TGTGCCAGCAGTGAAGCGACAGGGTGGACCGGGGAGCTGTTTTTT. The chain uses TRBV6-1 and TRBJ2-2; TRBD1 matches at 7 bases. Germline values: CDR1 MNHNS, CDR2 SASEGT. With V trimmed by 0 bases and J by 5 bases, 3 bases remained unmatched. The CDR3 is made up of 15 amino acids.

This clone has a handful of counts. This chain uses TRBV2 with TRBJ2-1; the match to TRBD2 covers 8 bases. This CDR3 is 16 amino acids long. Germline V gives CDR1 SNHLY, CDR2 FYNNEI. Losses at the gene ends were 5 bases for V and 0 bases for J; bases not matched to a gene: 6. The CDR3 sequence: CASSSLRGVSYNEQFF. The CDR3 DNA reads TGTGCCAGCAGTTCCTTGCGGGGGGTCTCCTACAATGAGCAGTTCTTC.

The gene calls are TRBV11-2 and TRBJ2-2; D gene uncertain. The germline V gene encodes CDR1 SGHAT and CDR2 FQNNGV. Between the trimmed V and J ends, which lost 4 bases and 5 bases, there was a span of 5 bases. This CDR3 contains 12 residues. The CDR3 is CASSSSTGELFF. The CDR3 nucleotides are TGTGCCAGCAGCTCATCTACCGGGGAGCTGTTTTTT.

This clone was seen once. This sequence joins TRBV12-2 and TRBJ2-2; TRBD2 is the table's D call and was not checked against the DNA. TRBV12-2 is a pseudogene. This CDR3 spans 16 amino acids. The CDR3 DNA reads TGTGCAAGTCGCTCCCCGGATCCTCCCGGGACCGGGGAGCTGTTTTTT. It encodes CASRSPDPPGTGELFF.